This T cell receptor beta chain was documented in a study of a mutant IDH1 vaccine in newly diagnosed glioma. TCRdb keeps only in-frame clones here, not all; method: immunoSEQ multiplex PCR. The data contain 40,000 to 50,000 clones, around 74% of them singletons. For this clone: Its matching antigen is unknown.

V dropped 2 bases and J dropped 0 bases, with 9 bases sitting between them. CDR1 SGDLS and CDR2 YYNGEE come from the germline V gene. The length of the CDR3 is 15 residues. Time point given: week 23, last vaccination. Vaccination comprised doses that each held 300 ug of mutant IDH1 20-mer peptide, plus topical imiquimod. The astrocytomas were IDH1-mutant, ATRX-negative, and WHO grade 3 or 4. This specimen consisted of PBMCs, obtained from a glioma patient whose treatment included an IDH1 peptide vaccine. The sequence was obtained from a man aged 45-65 years with glioma. The chain employs TRBV9 and TRBJ1-3, with D uncertain. In nucleotides, the CDR3 is TGTGCCAGCAGCGTCGGTCCTTTCTCTGGAAACACCATATATTTT. It codes for CASSVGPFSGNTIYF.